Following are 8 T cell receptor beta chains from one sample sequenced in a study of blood T cell repertoires in COVID-19. Sequenced by immunoSEQ multiplex PCR; TCRdb stores in-frame clones only, minus some. This table has some 140,000 clones, roughly 80% appearing once. The sequenced sample was peripheral blood. Receptor source: a woman aged 80 or over with acute or convalescent COVID-19.

V is TRBV7-6 and J is TRBJ2-2, with 15 positions matching TRBD2. The CDR3 consists of 19 residues. Germline V CDR1 and CDR2: SGHVS, FNYEAQ. Unmatched junction bases numbered 8, after V lost 5 bases and J lost 1 base. Here the CDR3 DNA reads TGTGCCAGCAGCATGAGGGGGACTAGCGGGAGGCAGAACACCGGGGAGCTGTTTTTT. Its translation is CASSMRGTSGRQNTGELFF.

V is TRBV12-3 or TRBV12-4 and J is TRBJ2-6; D gene uncertain. The length of the CDR3 is 13 residues. V lost 6 bases to trimming and J lost 2 bases, with 5 bases between them. The CDR3 sequence: CASSRTGANVLTF. Written as DNA, the CDR3 is TGTGCCAGCAGCAGGACTGGGGCCAACGTCCTGACTTTC.

The chain joins TRBV11-2 to TRBJ1-1; D gene ambiguous. Germline CDR1 reads SGHAT; CDR2 reads FQNNGV. V lost 5 bases and J 0 bases, leaving 10 bases between the germline ends. This CDR3 is built from 14 residues. The CDR3 nucleotides read TGTGCCAGCAGCCAGAGAGGTCTGAACACTGAAGCTTTCTTT. It encodes CASSQRGLNTEAFF.

This clone was picked up a small number of times. The gene calls are TRBV5-1 and TRBJ2-2, with TRBD1 matching 9 bases. There are 19 residues in the CDR3. V trimming: 1 base; J trimming: 4 bases; junction bases outside the gene matches: 14. The germline gives CDR1 SGHRS, CDR2 YFSETQ. The CDR3 sequence is CASSLWGFARQGGTGELFF. DNA of the CDR3: TGCGCCAGCAGCTTGTGGGGGTTTGCCCGACAGGGGGGCACCGGGGAGCTGTTTTTT.

This sequence joins TRBV3-1 (or the pseudogene TRBV3-2) and TRBJ1-5; D might be TRBD1 (6 bases). The germline V and J ends were trimmed by 1 base and 6 bases, with 13 bases remaining between them. CDR3 size: 15 residues. Germline loops: CDR1 LGHDT, CDR2 YNNKEL (reference sequence). CDR3: CASSQAGRGGQPQHF. CDR3 coding DNA: TGTGCCAGCAGCCAAGCAGGCAGGGGCGGTCAGCCCCAGCATTTT.

This clone was found a few times. The V call is TRBV5-5, the J call TRBJ1-1; D not resolved. CDR1 and CDR2 from the germline V gene are SGHKS and YYEKEE (reference sequence). The CDR3 extends over 13 amino acids. V was trimmed by 2 bases and J by 4 bases, leaving 9 bases between them. CDR3 in DNA: TGTGCCAGCAGCTTCCTGTCAGGCACTGAAGCTTTCTTT. Its translation: CASSFLSGTEAFF.

This clone occurred a few times. The V call is TRBV18, the J call TRBJ1-5, with unresolved D. CDR3 length equals 16 residues. Trimming took 2 bases from V and 0 from J, leaving 11 bases between them. The germline V gene encodes CDR1 KGHSH and CDR2 LQKENI. The chain's CDR3 is CASSPEGANSNQPQHF. As DNA, the CDR3 is TGTGCCAGCTCACCAGAGGGCGCTAATAGCAATCAGCCCCAGCATTTT.

The DNA of the CDR3 is TGCGCCAGCAGCCAAGAACTAGGGGGGGAAGCGTATGGCTACACCTTC. Protein sequence: CASSQELGGEAYGYTF. The V gene is TRBV4-1, the J gene TRBJ1-2; maybe TRBD1 (6 bases). The CDR3 is 16 amino acids. The germline CDR1 and CDR2 sequences are MGHRA and YSYEKL. V was shortened by 0 bases and J by 5 bases, with 16 bases between the two germline ends.